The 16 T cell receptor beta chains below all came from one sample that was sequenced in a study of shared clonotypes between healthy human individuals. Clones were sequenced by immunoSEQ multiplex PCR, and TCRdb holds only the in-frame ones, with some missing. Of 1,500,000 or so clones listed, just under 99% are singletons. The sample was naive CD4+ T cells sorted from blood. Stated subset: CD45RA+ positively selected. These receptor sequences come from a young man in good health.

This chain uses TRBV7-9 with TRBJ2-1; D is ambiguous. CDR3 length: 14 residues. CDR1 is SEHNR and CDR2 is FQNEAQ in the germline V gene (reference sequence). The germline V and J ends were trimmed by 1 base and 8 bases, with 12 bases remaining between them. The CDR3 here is CASSLGSKSDEQFF. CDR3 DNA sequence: TGTGCCAGCAGCTTAGGGTCTAAGTCGGATGAGCAGTTCTTC.

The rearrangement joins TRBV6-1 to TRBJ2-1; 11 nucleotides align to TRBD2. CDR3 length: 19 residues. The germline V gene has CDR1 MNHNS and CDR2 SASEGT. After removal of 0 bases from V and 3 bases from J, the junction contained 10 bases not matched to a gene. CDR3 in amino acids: CASSEARPGLAVLYNEQFF. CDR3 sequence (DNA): TGTGCCAGCAGTGAAGCGAGACCGGGACTAGCGGTGCTCTACAATGAGCAGTTCTTC.

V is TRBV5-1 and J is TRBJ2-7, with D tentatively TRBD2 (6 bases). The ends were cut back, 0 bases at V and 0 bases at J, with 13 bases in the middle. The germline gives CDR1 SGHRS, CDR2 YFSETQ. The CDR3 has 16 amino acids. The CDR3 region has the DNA TGCGCCAGCAGCTTGGCTACACTCGGGAGCTCCTACGAGCAGTACTTC. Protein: CASSLATLGSSYEQYF.

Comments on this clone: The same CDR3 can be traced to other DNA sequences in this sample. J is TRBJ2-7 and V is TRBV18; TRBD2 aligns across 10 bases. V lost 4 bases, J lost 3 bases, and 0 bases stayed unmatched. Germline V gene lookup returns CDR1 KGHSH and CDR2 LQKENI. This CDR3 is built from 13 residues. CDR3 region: CASSRTSGYEQYF. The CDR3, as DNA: TGTGCCAGCTCACGGACTAGCGGCTACGAGCAGTACTTC.

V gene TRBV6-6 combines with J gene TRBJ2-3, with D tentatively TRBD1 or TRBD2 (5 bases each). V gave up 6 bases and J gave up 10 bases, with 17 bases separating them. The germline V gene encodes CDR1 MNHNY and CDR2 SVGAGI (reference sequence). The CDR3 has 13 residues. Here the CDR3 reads CASRPAGTYAQYF. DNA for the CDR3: TGTGCCAGCAGACCTGCCGGGACCTACGCGCAGTATTTT.

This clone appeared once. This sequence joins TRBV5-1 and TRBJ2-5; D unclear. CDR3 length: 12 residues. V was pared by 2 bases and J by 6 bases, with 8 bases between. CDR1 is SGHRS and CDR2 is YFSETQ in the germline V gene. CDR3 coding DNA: TGCGCCAGCAGCTTTGTCGAAAAGACCCAGTACTTC. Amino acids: CASSFVEKTQYF.

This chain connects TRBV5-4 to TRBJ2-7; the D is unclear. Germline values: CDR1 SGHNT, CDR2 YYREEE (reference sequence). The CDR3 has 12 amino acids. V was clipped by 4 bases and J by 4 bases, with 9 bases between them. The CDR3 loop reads CASSLLSYEQYF. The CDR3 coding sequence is TGTGCCAGCAGCCTCCTATCGTACGAGCAGTACTTC.

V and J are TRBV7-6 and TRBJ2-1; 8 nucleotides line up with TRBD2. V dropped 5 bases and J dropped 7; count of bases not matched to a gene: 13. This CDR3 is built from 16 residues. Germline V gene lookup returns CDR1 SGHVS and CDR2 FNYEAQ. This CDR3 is CASSRGLAGGYNEQFF. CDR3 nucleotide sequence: TGTGCCAGCAGCCGAGGACTAGCAGGAGGGTATAATGAGCAGTTCTTC.

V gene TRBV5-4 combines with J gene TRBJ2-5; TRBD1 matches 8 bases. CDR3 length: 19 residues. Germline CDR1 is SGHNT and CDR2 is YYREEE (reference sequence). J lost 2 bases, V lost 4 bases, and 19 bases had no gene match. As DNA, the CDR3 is TGTGCCAGCAGCCTTGCTTGGGCAGGGGGCGTCCCCGGGCAAGAGACCCAGTACTTC. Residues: CASSLAWAGGVPGQETQYF. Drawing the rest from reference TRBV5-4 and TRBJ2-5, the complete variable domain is ETGVTQSPTHLIKTRGQQVTLRCSSQSGHNTVSWYQQALGQGPQFIFQYYREEENGRGNFPPRFSGLQFPNYSSELNVNALELDDSALYLCASSLAWAGGVPGQETQYFGPGTRLLVL.

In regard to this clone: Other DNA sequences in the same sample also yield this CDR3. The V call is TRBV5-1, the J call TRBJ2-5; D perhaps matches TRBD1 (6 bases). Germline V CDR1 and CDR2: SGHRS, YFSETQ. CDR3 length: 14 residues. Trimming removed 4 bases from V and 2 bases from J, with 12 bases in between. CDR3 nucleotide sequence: TGCGCCAGCAGCCCGAACAGGGTGCAAGAGACCCAGTACTTC. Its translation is CASSPNRVQETQYF. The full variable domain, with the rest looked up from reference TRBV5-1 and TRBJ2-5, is KAGVTQTPRYLIKTRGQQVTLSCSPISGHRSVSWYQQTPGQGLQFLFEYFSETQRNKGNFPGRFSGRQFSNSRSEMNVSTLELGDSALYLCASSPNRVQETQYFGPGTRLLVL.

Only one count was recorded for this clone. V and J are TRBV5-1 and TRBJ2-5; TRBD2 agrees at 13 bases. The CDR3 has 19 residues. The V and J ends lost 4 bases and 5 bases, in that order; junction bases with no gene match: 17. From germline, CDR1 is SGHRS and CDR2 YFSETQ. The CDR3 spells CASSPGLAGSFRSEETQYF. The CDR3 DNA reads TGCGCCAGCAGCCCGGGACTAGCGGGATCCTTTCGGAGTGAGGAGACCCAGTACTTC. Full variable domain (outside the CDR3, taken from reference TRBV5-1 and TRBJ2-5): KAGVTQTPRYLIKTRGQQVTLSCSPISGHRSVSWYQQTPGQGLQFLFEYFSETQRNKGNFPGRFSGRQFSNSRSEMNVSTLELGDSALYLCASSPGLAGSFRSEETQYFGPGTRLLVL.

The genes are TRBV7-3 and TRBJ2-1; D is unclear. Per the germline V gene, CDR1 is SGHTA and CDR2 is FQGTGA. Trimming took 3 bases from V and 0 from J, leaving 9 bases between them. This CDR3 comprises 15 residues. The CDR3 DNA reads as TGTGCCAGCAGCTTCGGTCAAGACTCCTACAATGAGCAGTTCTTC. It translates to CASSFGQDSYNEQFF.

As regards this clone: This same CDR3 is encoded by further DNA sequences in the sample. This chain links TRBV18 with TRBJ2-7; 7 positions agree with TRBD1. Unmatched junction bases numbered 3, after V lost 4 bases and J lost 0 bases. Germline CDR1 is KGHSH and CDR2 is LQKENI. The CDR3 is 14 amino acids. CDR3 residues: CASSRDRSSYEQYF. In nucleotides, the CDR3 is TGTGCCAGCTCACGGGACAGATCCTCCTACGAGCAGTACTTC. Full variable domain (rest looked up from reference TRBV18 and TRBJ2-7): NAGVMQNPRHLVRRRGQEARLRCSPMKGHSHVYWYRQLPEEGLKFMVYLQKENIIDESGMPKERFSAEFPKEGPSILRIQQVVRGDSAAYFCASSRDRSSYEQYFGPGTRLTVT.

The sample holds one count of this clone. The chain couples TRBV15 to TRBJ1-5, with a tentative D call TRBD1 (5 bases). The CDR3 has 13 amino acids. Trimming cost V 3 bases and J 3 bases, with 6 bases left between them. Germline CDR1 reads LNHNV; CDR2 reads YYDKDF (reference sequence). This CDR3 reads CATSRTVNQPQHF. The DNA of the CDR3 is TGTGCCACCAGCAGGACAGTCAATCAGCCCCAGCATTTT.

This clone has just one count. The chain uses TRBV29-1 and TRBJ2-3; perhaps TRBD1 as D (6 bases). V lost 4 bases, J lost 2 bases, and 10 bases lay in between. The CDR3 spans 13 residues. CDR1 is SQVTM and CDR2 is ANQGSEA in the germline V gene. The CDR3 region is CSVGQVLTDTQYF. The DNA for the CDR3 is TGCAGCGTTGGACAGGTCCTCACAGATACGCAGTATTTT.

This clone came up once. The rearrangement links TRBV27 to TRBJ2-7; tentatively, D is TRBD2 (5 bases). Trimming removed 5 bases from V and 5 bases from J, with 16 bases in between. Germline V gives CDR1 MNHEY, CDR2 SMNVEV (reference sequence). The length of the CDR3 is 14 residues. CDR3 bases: TGTGCCAGCAGTAGAGAGGGTGGAACTAACGAGCAGTACTTC. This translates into CASSREGGTNEQYF.